This entry describes one TCR beta chain. The sample is drawn from a study of CD4+ T cells in melanoma. The repertoire was sequenced with immunoSEQ multiplex PCR; TCRdb's copy has only in-frame clones and lacks some. The data contain about 120,000 clones, 92% of them singletons. J lost 4 bases, V lost 2 bases, and 4 bases had no gene match. Germline CDR1 reads SGHKS; CDR2 reads YYEKEE (reference sequence). CDR3 length: 14 residues. The sequencing sample was made of peripheral blood. This sequence originates from a human donor with melanoma. The chain is built from TRBV5-5 and TRBJ2-7, with 9 bases matching TRBD1. CDR3 sequence (DNA): TGTGCCAGCAGCTTTGGGACAGGGCGATACGAGCAGTACTTC. Translating it yields CASSFGTGRYEQYF.